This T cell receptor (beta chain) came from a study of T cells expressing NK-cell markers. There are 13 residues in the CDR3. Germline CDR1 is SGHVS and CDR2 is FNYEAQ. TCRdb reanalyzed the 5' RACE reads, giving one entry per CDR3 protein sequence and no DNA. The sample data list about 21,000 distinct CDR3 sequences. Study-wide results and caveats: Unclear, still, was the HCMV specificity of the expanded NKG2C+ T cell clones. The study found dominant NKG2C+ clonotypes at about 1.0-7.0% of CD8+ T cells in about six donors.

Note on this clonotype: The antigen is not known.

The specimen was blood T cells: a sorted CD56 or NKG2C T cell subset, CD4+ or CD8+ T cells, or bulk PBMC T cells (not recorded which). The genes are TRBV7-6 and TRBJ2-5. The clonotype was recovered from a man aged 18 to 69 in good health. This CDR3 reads CASSLYGGETQYF.